Presented here are 28 T cell receptor beta chains from one specimen sequenced in a study of blood T cell repertoires in COVID-19. The protocol was immunoSEQ multiplex PCR, while the TCRdb copy is restricted to in-frame clones and leaves out a portion. This sample carries roughly 160,000 clones, more than 75% of them seen once, and the ten largest clones take about 5%. Sequenced input: peripheral blood. These receptors all come from a young man with COVID-19, enrolled during active disease.

This chain links TRBV9 with TRBJ2-3; 7 positions match TRBD1. Germline CDR1 and CDR2: SGDLS and YYNGEE. The CDR3 is made up of 16 amino acids. V dropped 4 bases and J dropped 6; count of bases not matched to a gene: 14. The CDR3 sequence: CASSQSTGWSADTQYF. The CDR3 nucleotides are TGTGCCAGCAGCCAATCGACAGGGTGGTCAGCTGATACGCAGTATTTT.

The chain has TRBV10-3 and TRBJ2-7; 13 bases match TRBD2. The V gene end was trimmed by 5 bases and the J gene end by 2 bases; junction bases not matched to a gene: 3. The CDR3 runs 15 residues. CDR1 and CDR2 (germline): ENHRY, SYGVKD. DNA of the CDR3: TGTGCCATCAGTTCACTAGCGGGAGGGCCCTACGAGCAGTACTTC. It specifies CAISSLAGGPYEQYF.

The rearrangement links TRBV28 to TRBJ2-1, with D unclear. V shed 7 bases and J shed 2 bases, with 9 bases lying between them. Germline values: CDR1 MDHEN, CDR2 SYDVKM. The CDR3 contains 13 residues. The CDR3 region has the DNA TGTGCCAGCAACCGTGGGCCCTACAATGAGCAGTTCTTC. Translating it yields CASNRGPYNEQFF.

This clone occurred a few times. The rearrangement uses TRBV6-5 and TRBJ1-2, with D perhaps matching TRBD1 (5 bases). Germline lookup yields CDR1 MNHEY and CDR2 SVGAGI. The CDR3 loop spans 14 amino acids. Trimming stripped 5 bases from V and 4 bases from J, with 14 bases between. The CDR3 is CASSQRGSPYGYTF. For the CDR3, the DNA is TGTGCCAGCAGTCAAAGGGGCAGCCCCTATGGCTACACCTTC.

The V and J genes are TRBV27 and TRBJ1-5, with D perhaps matching TRBD1 (5 bases). This CDR3 region has 15 residues. The ends were cut back, 6 bases at V and 7 bases at J, with 19 bases in the middle. CDR1 and CDR2 from the germline V gene are MNHEY and SMNVEV (reference sequence). The CDR3 reads CASRLWAGKAQPQHF. The CDR3, as DNA: TGTGCCAGCAGGCTTTGGGCAGGGAAAGCCCAGCCCCAGCATTTT.

This rearrangement joins TRBV7-2 to TRBJ1-2, with D perhaps matching TRBD1 (5 bases). The V end lost 1 base, the J end lost 4 bases, and 10 bases lay between the germline ends. The CDR3 has 14 residues. Germline CDR1 SGHTA, CDR2 FQGNSA. CDR3 in DNA: TGTGCCAGCAGCTTAGAGTCAGGGCCCTATGGCTACACCTTC. Its protein product is CASSLESGPYGYTF.

The genes are TRBV7-8 and TRBJ1-5; no firm D call. The CDR3 is made up of 15 amino acids. V lost 1 base and J 5 bases, leaving 12 bases between the germline ends. Germline-derived CDR1 and CDR2 are SGHVS and FQNEAQ. For the CDR3, the DNA is TGTGCCAGCAGCTTAGTGAACCAGCAGGATCAGCCCCAGCATTTT. This codes for CASSLVNQQDQPQHF.

This chain connects TRBV5-5 to TRBJ2-1, with D possibly TRBD2 on 6 matching bases. Trimming cost V 4 bases and J 3 bases, with 14 bases left between them. CDR1 SGHKS and CDR2 YYEKEE come from the germline V gene (reference sequence). This CDR3 is 15 amino acids long. CDR3 sequence (DNA): TGTGCCAGCAGCCCGGGATGGGGGGACTACAATGAGCAGTTCTTC. Its protein product is CASSPGWGDYNEQFF. Complete variable domain (other parts from reference TRBV5-5 and TRBJ2-1): DAGVTQSPTHLIKTRGQQVTLRCSPISGHKSVSWYQQVLGQGPQFIFQYYEKEERGRGNFPDRFSARQFPNYSSELNVNALLLGDSALYLCASSPGWGDYNEQFFGPGTRLTVL.

V gene TRBV7-2 combines with J gene TRBJ2-4; TRBD2 aligns across 8 bases. The V segment lost 4 bases and the J segment 2 bases; nucleotides outside the gene matches: 13. Germline CDR1 reads SGHTA; CDR2 reads FQGNSA. This CDR3 spans 18 amino acids. The CDR3: CASSWRGDPGGTKNIQYF. As DNA, the CDR3 is TGTGCCAGCAGCTGGCGTGGGGACCCGGGGGGGACCAAAAACATTCAGTACTTC.

This chain links TRBV7-9 with TRBJ1-4; D might be TRBD1 (5 bases). This CDR3 has 14 residues. The germline V and J ends were trimmed by 4 bases and 8 bases, with 14 bases remaining between them. Germline V gene data show CDR1 as SEHNR and CDR2 as FQNEAQ (reference sequence). The CDR3 here is CASSSTRGDEKLFF. The CDR3 DNA reads TGTGCCAGCAGCTCCACCCGCGGGGACGAAAAACTGTTTTTT.

The rearrangement joins TRBV28 to TRBJ1-5; D might be TRBD1 (5 bases). Per germline, CDR1 MDHEN and CDR2 SYDVKM. V lost 2 bases and J 5 bases, leaving 10 bases between the germline ends. This CDR3 is 14 amino acids long. The CDR3 sequence: CASSLQGQDQPQHF. The CDR3 nucleotides read TGTGCCAGCAGTTTACAGGGCCAAGATCAGCCCCAGCATTTT.

This chain joins TRBV28 and TRBJ2-7; no definite D call. CDR3 length: 11 residues. Germline CDR1 reads MDHEN; CDR2 reads SYDVKM. Trimming shortened V by 4 bases and J by 6 bases, and 7 bases separated the two germline ends. CDR3 sequence reads: CASSSTIEQYF. CDR3 in DNA: TGTGCCAGCAGTTCTACCATCGAGCAGTACTTC.

The chain recombines TRBV27 with TRBJ1-2; 10 bases agree with TRBD1. CDR3 length: 14 amino acids. Germline assignment: CDR1 MNHEY and CDR2 SMNVEV (reference sequence). The ends lost 3 bases at V and 8 bases at J; junction bases unmatched: 6. In DNA, the CDR3 is TGTGCCAGCAGTTTGGGTAGGGACAGGGGCGGCTACACCTTC. This gives the protein CASSLGRDRGGYTF.

This chain connects TRBV5-1 to TRBJ2-2; D unclear. The CDR3 sequence is 19 residues long. Trimming removed 4 bases from V and 4 bases from J, with 26 bases in between. Germline loops: CDR1 SGHRS, CDR2 YFSETQ. CDR3 coding DNA: TGCGCCAGCAGCCTTGGTATAAGAGGTGTAACGAGAACCACCGGGGAGCTGTTTTTT. It codes for CASSLGIRGVTRTTGELFF.

The CDR3 coding sequence is TGTGCCAGCAGTGAGGGAACAGGAAACTCTGGAAACACCATATATTTT. Translated, it gives CASSEGTGNSGNTIYF. The chain joins TRBV6-4 to TRBJ1-3; TRBD1 is a possible D gene (5 bases). V was cut by 3 bases and J by 0 bases, with 12 bases left in between. This CDR3 comprises 16 residues. Per the germline V gene, CDR1 is MRHNA and CDR2 is SNTAGT.

This chain uses TRBV30 with TRBJ1-5; perhaps TRBD1 as D (5 bases). Trimming stripped 5 bases from V and 4 bases from J, with 9 bases between. The CDR3 consists of 12 residues. Looked up from germline, CDR1 is GTSNPN and CDR2 is SVGIG (reference sequence). CDR3 amino acids: CAWGGGNQPQHF. The CDR3 bases are TGTGCCTGGGGTGGGGGGAATCAGCCCCAGCATTTT.

The chain couples TRBV19 to TRBJ1-5, with D unclear. Per germline, CDR1 LNHDA and CDR2 SQIVND (reference sequence). The CDR3 contains 17 residues. The V end lost 5 bases, the J end lost 4 bases, and 21 bases lay between the germline ends. CDR3 sequence (DNA): TGTGCCAGTAGTGTCCACCCGGGAGCCCTCCTTAATCAGCCCCAGCATTTT. Protein: CASSVHPGALLNQPQHF.

The CDR3 DNA reads as TGTGCCAGCAAGGGGACTCGTCACGAGCAGTACTTC. Protein: CASKGTRHEQYF. The chain couples TRBV13 to TRBJ2-7; maybe TRBD2 (6 bases). The CDR3 has 12 amino acids. V lost 7 bases to trimming and J lost 5 bases, with 12 bases between them. Germline lookup yields CDR1 PRHDT and CDR2 FYEKMQ (reference sequence).

This clone was recorded once. The rearrangement links TRBV5-4 to TRBJ2-7; tentatively, D is TRBD1 (7 bases). The CDR3 spans 16 residues. Trimming took off 6 bases at V and 4 bases at J, with 23 bases between the two ends. Germline V gene lookup returns CDR1 SGHNT and CDR2 YYREEE (reference sequence). CDR3 bases: TGTGCCAGCACGAGACAGGGCCGGGGGAACTCGTACGAGCAGTACTTC. Its protein product is CASTRQGRGNSYEQYF.

The CDR3 DNA follows: TGTGCCAGCAGTTTCAGGGCGCCAACTGTCCTAGCGGGAGCTCCAAATGAGCAGTTCTTC. Protein product: CASSFRAPTVLAGAPNEQFF. The genes are TRBV27 and TRBJ2-1, with 10 bases fitting TRBD2. CDR3 size: 20 residues. Germline CDR1 is MNHEY and CDR2 is SMNVEV (reference sequence). Unmatched junction bases numbered 21, after V lost 3 bases and J lost 7 bases.

The chain is built from TRBV7-9 and TRBJ2-3, with 14 bases identical to TRBD2. The trim removed 4 bases at V and 3 bases at J, leaving 12 bases unmatched. Germline-derived CDR1 and CDR2 are SEHNR and FQNEAQ (reference sequence). The CDR3 spans 19 residues. The CDR3 spells CASSSFKRTSGRLTDTQYF. DNA of the CDR3: TGTGCCAGCAGCTCCTTCAAAAGGACTAGCGGGAGGTTGACAGATACGCAGTATTTT.

The chain carries TRBV28 and TRBJ2-1; a weak D match, TRBD1 (6 bases). V lost 7 bases, J lost 7 bases, and 26 bases lay in between. Germline loops: CDR1 MDHEN, CDR2 SYDVKM. The CDR3 totals 17 residues. The DNA of the CDR3 is TGTGCCAGCAATCGGGTCTGGGGGCATGAGCCTTTGAATGAGCAGTTCTTC. This encodes CASNRVWGHEPLNEQFF.

The chain combines TRBV9 with TRBJ1-2; D not certain. Trimming shortened V by 3 bases and J by 7 bases, and 10 bases separated the two germline ends. CDR3 length: 12 amino acids. The germline gives CDR1 SGDLS, CDR2 YYNGEE. CDR3 DNA: TGTGCCAGCAGCGCCGGAGGATCTGGCTACACCTTC. Protein sequence: CASSAGGSGYTF. The variable domain in full, completed from reference TRBV9 and TRBJ1-2, reads DSGVTQTPKHLITATGQRVTLRCSPRSGDLSVYWYQQSLDQGLQFLIQYYNGEERAKGNILERFSAQQFPDLHSELNLSSLELGDSALYFCASSAGGSGYTFGSGTRLTVV.

The genes are TRBV6-5 and TRBJ1-5; D call uncertain. Trimming removed 5 bases at V and 5 bases at J, with 13 bases between. The CDR3 extends over 14 amino acids. Germline assignment: CDR1 MNHEY and CDR2 SVGAGI. CDR3 sequence (DNA): TGTGCCAGCAGTCAGTTGTCAGGCGATCAGCCCCAGCATTTT. Translated, it gives CASSQLSGDQPQHF.

The genes are TRBV3-1 (or the pseudogene TRBV3-2) and TRBJ2-1; D might be TRBD1 (6 bases). Trimming pared 0 bases from V and 3 bases from J, leaving 18 bases between. Per germline, CDR1 LGHDT and CDR2 YNNKEL (reference sequence). There are 18 residues in the CDR3. Here the CDR3 DNA reads TGTGCCAGCAGCCAAGAATTAGGTTTCCGGACAGACTACAATGAGCAGTTCTTC. Translated: CASSQELGFRTDYNEQFF.

This chain links TRBV7-2 with TRBJ2-5; 7 bases agree with TRBD2. This CDR3 has 18 residues. V lost 1 base, J lost 1 base, and 12 bases stayed unmatched. Germline lookup yields CDR1 SGHTA and CDR2 FQGNSA. This CDR3 reads CASSLVFGRESTQETQYF. The CDR3 DNA is TGTGCCAGCAGCTTAGTATTTGGGCGGGAGTCCACCCAAGAGACCCAGTACTTC.

This clone has just a few counts. The rearrangement joins TRBV30 to TRBJ1-2; a possible D gene is TRBD1 (5 bases). Germline V gene lookup returns CDR1 GTSNPN and CDR2 SVGIG (reference sequence). The CDR3 contains 14 residues. V dropped 3 bases and J dropped 7 bases, with 18 bases sitting between them. The CDR3 here is CAWRPGQGGSGYTF. CDR3 in DNA: TGTGCCTGGAGACCTGGGCAGGGCGGAAGTGGCTACACCTTC.

This clone was counted once. The rearrangement uses TRBV6-6 and TRBJ1-5, with D possibly being TRBD1 (6 bases). Trimming removed 8 bases at V and 7 bases at J, with 15 bases between. The germline CDR1 and CDR2 sequences are MNHNY and SVGAGI (reference sequence). The CDR3 has 13 residues. The CDR3, as DNA: TGTGCCAGCGAGAGGGTTGGGGGCCAGCCCCAGCATTTT. Protein product: CASERVGGQPQHF.